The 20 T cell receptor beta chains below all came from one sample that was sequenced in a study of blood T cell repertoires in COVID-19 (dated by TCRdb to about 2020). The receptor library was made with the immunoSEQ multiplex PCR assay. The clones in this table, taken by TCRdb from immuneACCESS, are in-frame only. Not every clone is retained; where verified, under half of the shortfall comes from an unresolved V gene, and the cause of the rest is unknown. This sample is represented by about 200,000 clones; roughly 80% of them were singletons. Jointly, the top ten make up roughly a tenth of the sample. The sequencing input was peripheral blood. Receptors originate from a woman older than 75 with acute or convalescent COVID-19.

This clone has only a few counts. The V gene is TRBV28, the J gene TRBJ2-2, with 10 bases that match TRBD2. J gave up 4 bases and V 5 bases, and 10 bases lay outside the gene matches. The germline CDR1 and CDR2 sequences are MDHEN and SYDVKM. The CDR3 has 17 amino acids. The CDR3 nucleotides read TGTGCCAGCAGTCGAGCCGGGGTAGCGGGAGGCACCGGGGAGCTGTTTTTT. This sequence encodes CASSRAGVAGGTGELFF.

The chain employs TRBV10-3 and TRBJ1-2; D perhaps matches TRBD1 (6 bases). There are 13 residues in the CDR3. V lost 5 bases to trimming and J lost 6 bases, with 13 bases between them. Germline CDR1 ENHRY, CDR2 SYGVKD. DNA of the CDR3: TGTGCCATCAGTTCCACAGGGCTCGATGGCTACACCTTC. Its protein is CAISSTGLDGYTF.

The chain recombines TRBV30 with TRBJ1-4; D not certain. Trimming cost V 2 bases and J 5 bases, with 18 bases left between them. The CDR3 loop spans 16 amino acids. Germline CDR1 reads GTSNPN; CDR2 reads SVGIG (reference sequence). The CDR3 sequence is CAWSLGTATRNEKLFF. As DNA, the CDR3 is TGTGCCTGGAGTCTGGGAACGGCAACTAGAAATGAAAAACTGTTTTTT. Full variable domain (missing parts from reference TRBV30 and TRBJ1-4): SQTIHQWPATLVQPVGSPLSLECTVEGTSNPNLYWYRQAAGRGLQLLFYSVGIGQISSEVPQNLSASRPQDRQFILSSKKLLLSDSGFYLCAWSLGTATRNEKLFFGSGTQLSVL.

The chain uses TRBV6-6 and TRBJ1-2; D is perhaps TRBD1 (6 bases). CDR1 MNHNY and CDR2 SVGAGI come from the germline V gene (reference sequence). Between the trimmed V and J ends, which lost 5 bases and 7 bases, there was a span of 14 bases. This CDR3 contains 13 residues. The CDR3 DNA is TGTGCCAGCAGTCATGAGGGGGGGCGTGGCTACACCTTC. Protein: CASSHEGGRGYTF.

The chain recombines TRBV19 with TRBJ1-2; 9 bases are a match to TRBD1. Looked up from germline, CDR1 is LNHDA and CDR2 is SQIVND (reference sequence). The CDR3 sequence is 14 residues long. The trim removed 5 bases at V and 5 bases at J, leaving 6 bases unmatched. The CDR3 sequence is CASSVQTGGYGYTF. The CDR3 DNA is TGTGCCAGTAGTGTCCAGACAGGGGGATATGGCTACACCTTC.

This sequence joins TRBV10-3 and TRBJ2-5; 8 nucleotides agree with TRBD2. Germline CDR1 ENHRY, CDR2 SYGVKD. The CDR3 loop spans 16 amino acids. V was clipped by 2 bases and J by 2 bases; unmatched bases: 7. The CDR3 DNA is TGTGCCATCAGTGAGGGTGGTAGCGGGATGCAAGAGACCCAGTACTTC. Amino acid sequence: CAISEGGSGMQETQYF.

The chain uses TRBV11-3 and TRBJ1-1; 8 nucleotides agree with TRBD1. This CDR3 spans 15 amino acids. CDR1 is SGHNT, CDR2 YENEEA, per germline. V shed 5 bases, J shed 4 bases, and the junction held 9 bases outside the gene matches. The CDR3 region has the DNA TGTGCCAGCAGCACGCGAGGACAGGGTGGCACTGAAGCTTTCTTT. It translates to CASSTRGQGGTEAFF. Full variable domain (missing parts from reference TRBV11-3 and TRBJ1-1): EAGVVQSPRYKIIEKKQPVAFWCNPISGHNTLYWYLQNLGQGPELLIRYENEEAVDDSQLPKDRFSAERLKGVDSTLKIQPAELGDSAVYLCASSTRGQGGTEAFFGQGTRLTVV.

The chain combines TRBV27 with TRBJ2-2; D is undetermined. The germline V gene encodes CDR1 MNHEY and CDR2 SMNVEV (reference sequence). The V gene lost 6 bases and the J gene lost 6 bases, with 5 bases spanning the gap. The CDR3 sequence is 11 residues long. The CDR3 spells CASRESGELFF. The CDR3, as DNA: TGTGCCAGCAGAGAGTCCGGGGAGCTGTTTTTT.

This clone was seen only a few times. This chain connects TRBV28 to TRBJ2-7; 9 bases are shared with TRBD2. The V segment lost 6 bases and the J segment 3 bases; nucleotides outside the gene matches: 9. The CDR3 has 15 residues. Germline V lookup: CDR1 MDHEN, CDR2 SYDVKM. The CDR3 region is CASSPGLASIYEQYF. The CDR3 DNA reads TGTGCCAGCAGCCCGGGACTAGCCTCGATCTACGAGCAGTACTTC.

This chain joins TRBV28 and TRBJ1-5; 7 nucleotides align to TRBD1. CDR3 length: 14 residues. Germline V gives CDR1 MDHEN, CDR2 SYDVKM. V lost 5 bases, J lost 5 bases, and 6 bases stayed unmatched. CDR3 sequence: CASSHSTGHQPQHF. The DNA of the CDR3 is TGTGCCAGCAGTCATTCGACAGGGCATCAGCCCCAGCATTTT.

The CDR3 here is CASSNGKTGVNEQFF. The CDR3 nucleotides are TGTGCCAGCAGCAACGGAAAGACAGGGGTCAATGAGCAGTTCTTC. This chain connects TRBV21-1 to TRBJ2-1; the table gives TRBD1 as D, unverified against the DNA. TRBV21-1 is marked as a pseudogene. The CDR3 runs to 15 residues.

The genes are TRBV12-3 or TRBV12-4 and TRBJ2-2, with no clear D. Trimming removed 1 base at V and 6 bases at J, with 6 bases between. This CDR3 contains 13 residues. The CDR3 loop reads CASSLVVAGELFF. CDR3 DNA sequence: TGTGCCAGCAGTTTAGTTGTCGCCGGGGAGCTGTTTTTT.

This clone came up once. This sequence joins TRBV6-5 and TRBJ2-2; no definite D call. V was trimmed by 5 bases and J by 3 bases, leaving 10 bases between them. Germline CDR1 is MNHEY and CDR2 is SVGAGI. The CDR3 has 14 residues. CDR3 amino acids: CASSRSLHTGELFF. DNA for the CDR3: TGTGCCAGCAGTAGGAGTCTACACACCGGGGAGCTGTTTTTT.

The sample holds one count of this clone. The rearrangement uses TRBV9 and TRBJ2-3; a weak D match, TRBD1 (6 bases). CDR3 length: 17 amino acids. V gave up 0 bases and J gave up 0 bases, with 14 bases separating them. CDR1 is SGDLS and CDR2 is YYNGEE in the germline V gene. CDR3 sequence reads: CASSVGDIGGSTDTQYF. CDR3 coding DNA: TGTGCCAGCAGCGTAGGGGACATCGGAGGTAGCACAGATACGCAGTATTTT.

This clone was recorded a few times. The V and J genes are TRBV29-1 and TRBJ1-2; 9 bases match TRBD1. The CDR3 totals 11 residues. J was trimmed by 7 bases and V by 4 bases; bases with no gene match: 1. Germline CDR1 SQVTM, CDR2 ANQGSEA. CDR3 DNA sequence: TGCAGCGTTGGACAGGGGGTTGGCTACACCTTC. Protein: CSVGQGVGYTF.

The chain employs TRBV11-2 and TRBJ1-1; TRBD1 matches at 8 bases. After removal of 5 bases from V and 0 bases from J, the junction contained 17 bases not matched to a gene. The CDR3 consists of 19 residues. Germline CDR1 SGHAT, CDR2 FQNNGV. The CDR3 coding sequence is TGTGCCAGCAGCCGACACTCAGGACAGGGTTTACCGGTGAACACTGAAGCTTTCTTT. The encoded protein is CASSRHSGQGLPVNTEAFF.

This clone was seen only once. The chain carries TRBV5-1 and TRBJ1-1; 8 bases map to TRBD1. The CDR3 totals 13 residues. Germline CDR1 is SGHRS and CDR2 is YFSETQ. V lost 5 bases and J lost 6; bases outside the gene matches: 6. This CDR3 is CASRRTGGAEAFF. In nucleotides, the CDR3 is TGCGCCAGCAGGCGTACAGGGGGGGCTGAAGCTTTCTTT.

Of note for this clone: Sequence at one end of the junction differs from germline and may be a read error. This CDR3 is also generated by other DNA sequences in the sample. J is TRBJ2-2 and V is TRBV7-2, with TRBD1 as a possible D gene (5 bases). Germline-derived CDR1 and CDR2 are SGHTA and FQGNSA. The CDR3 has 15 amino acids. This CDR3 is CASSYAGFRAGELFF. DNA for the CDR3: TGTGCTAGCAGCTATGCAGGGTTCAGGGCCGGGGAGCTGTTTTTT.

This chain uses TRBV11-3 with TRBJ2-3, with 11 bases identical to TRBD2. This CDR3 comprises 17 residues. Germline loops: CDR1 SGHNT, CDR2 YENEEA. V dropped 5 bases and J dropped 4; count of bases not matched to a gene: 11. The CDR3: CASSMRMTSGTSDTQYF. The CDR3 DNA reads TGTGCCAGCAGCATGCGGATGACTAGCGGGACTTCAGATACGCAGTATTTT.

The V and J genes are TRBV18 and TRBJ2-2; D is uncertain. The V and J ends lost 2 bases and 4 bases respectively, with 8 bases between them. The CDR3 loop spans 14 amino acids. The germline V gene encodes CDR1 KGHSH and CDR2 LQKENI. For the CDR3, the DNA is TGTGCCAGCTCACCAGGGCCAGGCACCGGGGAGCTGTTTTTT. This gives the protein CASSPGPGTGELFF. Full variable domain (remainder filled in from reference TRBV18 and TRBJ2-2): NAGVMQNPRHLVRRRGQEARLRCSPMKGHSHVYWYRQLPEEGLKFMVYLQKENIIDESGMPKERFSAEFPKEGPSILRIQQVVRGDSAAYFCASSPGPGTGELFFGEGSRLTVL.